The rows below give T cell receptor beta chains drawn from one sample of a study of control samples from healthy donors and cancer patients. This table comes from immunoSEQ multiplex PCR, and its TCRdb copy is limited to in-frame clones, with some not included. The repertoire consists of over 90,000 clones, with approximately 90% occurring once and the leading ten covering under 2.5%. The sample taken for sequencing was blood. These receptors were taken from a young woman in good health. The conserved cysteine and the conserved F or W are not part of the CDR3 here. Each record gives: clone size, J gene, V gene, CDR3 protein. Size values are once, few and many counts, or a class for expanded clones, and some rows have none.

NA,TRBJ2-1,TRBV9,ASSVGVAYNEQF
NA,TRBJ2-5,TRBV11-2,ASSSWETQY
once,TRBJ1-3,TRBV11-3,ASSPIGDGMIGNTIY
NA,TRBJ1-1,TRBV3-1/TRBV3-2,ASSQEGTGPEAF
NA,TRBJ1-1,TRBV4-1,ASSHTAEAF
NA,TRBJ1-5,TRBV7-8,ASSLGLPGRQPQH
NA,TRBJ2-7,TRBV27,ASSLFGGGTYEQY
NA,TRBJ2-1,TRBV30,AWSLTDYNEQF
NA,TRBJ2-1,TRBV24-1,ATSDPGRGNEQF
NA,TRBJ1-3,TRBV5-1,ASSYQPSSAGGNTIY
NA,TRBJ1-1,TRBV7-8,ASSYTWGSEAF
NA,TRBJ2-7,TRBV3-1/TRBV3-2,ASSQDQGQIAASGSHEQY
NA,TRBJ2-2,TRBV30,AWTKRGAGTGELF
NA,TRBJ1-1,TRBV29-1,SAWGATGYPTEAF
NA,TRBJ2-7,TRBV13,ASSLAYEQY
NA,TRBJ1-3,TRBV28,ASSLLYGNTIY
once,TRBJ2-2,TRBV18,ASSQLEGTGELF
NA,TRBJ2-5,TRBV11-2,ASSLTVHQETQY
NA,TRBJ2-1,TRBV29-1,SVEDPLGYNEQF
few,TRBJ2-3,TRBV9,ASSVEGLERTDTQY
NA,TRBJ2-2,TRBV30,AWRVNTGELF
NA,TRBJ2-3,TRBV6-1,ASSKGSLGPTDTQY
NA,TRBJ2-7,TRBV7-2,ASSSFPYEQY
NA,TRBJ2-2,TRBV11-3,ASSIGGKESGELF